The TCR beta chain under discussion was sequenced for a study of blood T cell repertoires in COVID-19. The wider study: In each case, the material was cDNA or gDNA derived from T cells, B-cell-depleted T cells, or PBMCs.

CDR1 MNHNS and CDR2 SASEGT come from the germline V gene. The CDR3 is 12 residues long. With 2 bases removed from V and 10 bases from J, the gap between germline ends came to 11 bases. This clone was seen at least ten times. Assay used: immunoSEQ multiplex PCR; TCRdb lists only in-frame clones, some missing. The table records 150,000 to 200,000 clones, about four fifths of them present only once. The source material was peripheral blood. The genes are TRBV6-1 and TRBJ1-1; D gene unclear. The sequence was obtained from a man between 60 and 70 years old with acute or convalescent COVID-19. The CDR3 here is CASSEPARGAFF. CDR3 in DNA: TGTGCCAGCAGTGAACCGGCCAGAGGAGCTTTCTTT.